This TCR beta chain was captured in a study of control samples from healthy donors and cancer patients. J gave up 3 bases and V 7 bases, and 4 bases lay outside the gene matches. The germline V gene has CDR1 SQVTM and CDR2 ANQGSEA. There are 12 residues in the CDR3. Here immunoSEQ multiplex PCR was the method, and the copy in TCRdb shows in-frame clones only, minus some. The sample records about 35,000 clones, about 93% being singletons. What was sequenced was PBMCs. This clonotype was obtained from a man in his forties or fifties with colorectal cancer. This chain connects TRBV29-1 to TRBJ2-3; the match to TRBD1 covers 7 bases. This chain's CDR3 is CSGDRETDTQYF. In DNA, the CDR3 is TGCAGCGGAGACAGGGAGACAGATACGCAGTATTTT.